This TCR beta chain was identified in a study of T-cell memory formation after mild COVID-19. Findings and limits, study-wide: Clones contracting day 15 to 85 were balanced CD4/CD8; later expanders leaned CD4+.

Trimming cost V 2 bases and J 3 bases, with 16 bases left between them. Germline V gene data show CDR1 as SGDLS and CDR2 as YYNGEE. The length of the CDR3 is 16 residues. This clonotype has only a few counts. The antigen is not known. One entry per CDR3 protein results from TCRdb running MiXCR on the 5' RACE reads. The sample has 150,000 or so distinct CDR3 sequences, 25% to 40% seen once; the top ten hold approximately 12%. The TCR was taken from an adult woman who had mild COVID-19 (a few samples of this study predate the infection). Cell type and time point are not known. Material for sequencing was PBMCs or a T cell subset sorted from them (not recorded which). V and J are TRBV9 and TRBJ2-3; the D gene is possibly TRBD2 (5 bases). The CDR3 region is CASSVRGRSGTDTQYF. The CDR3 coding sequence is TGTGCCAGCAGCGTCCGTGGACGGAGCGGAACAGATACGCAGTATTTT.